This TCR beta chain was recorded in a study of cytomegalovirus exposure and HLA in healthy donors. Germline V gene data show CDR1 as SGHDN and CDR2 as FVKESK. The V and J ends lost 5 bases and 1 base respectively, with 12 bases between them. CDR3 length: 16 amino acids. Both 60 Vbeta primers and 13 Jbeta primers went into the PCR. Only in-frame clones appear in the TCRdb table, and some are missing; sequencing was by immunoSEQ multiplex PCR. The sample consists of approximately 190,000 clones, about four fifths of them appearing once. The origin of this receptor is a woman aged 50 to 60 in good health and CMV-seropositive. Sequences were obtained from PBMCs. The chain links TRBV14 to TRBJ1-6; a weak D match, TRBD1 (5 bases). CDR3 amino acids: CASSNRTRSYNSPLHF. CDR3 DNA sequence: TGTGCCAGCAGCAACAGGACCAGATCCTATAATTCACCCCTCCACTTT.